This T cell receptor beta chain was sequenced for a study of low-dose radiotherapy and immunotherapy resistance in tumors. For the study at large: Members of Cohort 2 were treated with 1 Gy per fraction every two weeks; their total was 13 Gy over 26 weeks. Every six weeks patients received intravenous ipilimumab 1 mg/kg, and every two weeks they received intravenous nivolumab 240 mg. Every two weeks, cyclophosphamide 200 mg/m2 was infused one day before radiation plus immunotherapy.

This clonotype has a handful of counts. TRAV- and TRBV-specific primers, spanning alpha and beta chains, primed first-strand cDNA. A constant-region primer paired with the V-primer adapter amplified TCRs over 20 PCR cycles. In vitro transcription amplified isolated mRNA. Each CDR3 protein is one row after TCRdb ran MiXCR on the reads. The table records around 13,000 distinct CDR3 sequences, more than 50% of them present only once. This TCR came from a human donor with advanced metastatic prostate, ovarian, gallbladder or colorectal cancer (not recorded which). This table probably holds off-target reads from a library built for another chain.

CDR3 sequence (DNA): TGTGCCAGCTCACCACGGGTAGGGGTAACCTACGAGCAGTACTTC. It translates to CASSPRVGVTYEQYF. This rearrangement joins TRBV18 to TRBJ2-7; the D gene is possibly TRBD1 (5 bases). This CDR3 is built from 15 residues. Trimming took 1 base from V and 2 from J, leaving 12 bases between them. CDR1 and CDR2 from the germline V gene are KGHSH and LQKENI.